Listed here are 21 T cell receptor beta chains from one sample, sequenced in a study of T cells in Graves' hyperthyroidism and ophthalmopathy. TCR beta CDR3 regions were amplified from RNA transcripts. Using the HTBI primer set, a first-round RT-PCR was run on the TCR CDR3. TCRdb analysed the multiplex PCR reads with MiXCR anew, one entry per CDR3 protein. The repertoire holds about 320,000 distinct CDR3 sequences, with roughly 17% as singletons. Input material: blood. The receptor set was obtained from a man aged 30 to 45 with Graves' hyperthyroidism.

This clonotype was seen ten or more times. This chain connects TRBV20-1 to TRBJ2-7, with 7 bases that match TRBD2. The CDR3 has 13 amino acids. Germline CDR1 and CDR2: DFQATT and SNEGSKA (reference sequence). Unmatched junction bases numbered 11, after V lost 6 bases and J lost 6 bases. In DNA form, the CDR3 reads TGCAGTGCAGCGGGAACTCTTATGGGCGAGCAGTACTTC. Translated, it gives CSAAGTLMGEQYF.

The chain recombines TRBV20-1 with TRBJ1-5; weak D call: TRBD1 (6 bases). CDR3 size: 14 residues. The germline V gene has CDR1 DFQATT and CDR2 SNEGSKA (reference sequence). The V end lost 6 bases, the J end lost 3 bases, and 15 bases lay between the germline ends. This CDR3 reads CSAQDSLFNQPQHF. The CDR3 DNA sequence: TGCAGTGCCCAGGACAGCCTCTTCAATCAGCCCCAGCATTTT.

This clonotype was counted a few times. Written as DNA, the CDR3 is TGCAGTGCTAGGTCGTGGGCCAGGGGAGGAGAGCAGTACTTC. It encodes CSARSWARGGEQYF. The chain combines TRBV20-1 with TRBJ2-7; D possibly matches TRBD1 or TRBD2 (6 bases each). V dropped 3 bases and J dropped 7 bases, with 19 bases sitting between them. Germline CDR1 reads DFQATT; CDR2 reads SNEGSKA (reference sequence). This CDR3 is 14 amino acids long.

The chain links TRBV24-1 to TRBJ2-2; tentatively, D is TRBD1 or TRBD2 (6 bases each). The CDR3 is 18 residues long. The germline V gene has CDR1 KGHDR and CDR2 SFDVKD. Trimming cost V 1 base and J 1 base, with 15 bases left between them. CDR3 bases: TGTGCCACCAGTGATTTTCGTGGGGGGCCTGGGAACACCGGGGAGCTGTTTTTT. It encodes CATSDFRGGPGNTGELFF.

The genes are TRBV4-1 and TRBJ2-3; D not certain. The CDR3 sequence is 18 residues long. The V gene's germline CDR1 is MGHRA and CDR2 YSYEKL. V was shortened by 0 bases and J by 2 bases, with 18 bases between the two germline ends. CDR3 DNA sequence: TGCGCCAGCAGCCAAGAGGCAAGTCGGTTTGTGGTCACAGATACGCAGTATTTT. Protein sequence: CASSQEASRFVVTDTQYF.

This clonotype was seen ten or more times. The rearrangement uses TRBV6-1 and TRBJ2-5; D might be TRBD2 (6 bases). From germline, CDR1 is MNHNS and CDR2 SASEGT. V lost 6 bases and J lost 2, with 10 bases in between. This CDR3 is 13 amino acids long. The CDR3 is CASSRGLQETQYF. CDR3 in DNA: TGTGCCAGCAGCCGGGGACTGCAAGAGACCCAGTACTTC.

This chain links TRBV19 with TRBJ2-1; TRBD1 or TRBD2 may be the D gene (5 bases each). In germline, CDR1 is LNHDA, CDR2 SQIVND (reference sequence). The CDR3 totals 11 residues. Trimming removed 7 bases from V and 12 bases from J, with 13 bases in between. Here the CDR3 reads CASMEAGRQFF. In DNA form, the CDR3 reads TGTGCCAGTATGGAGGCAGGGCGGCAGTTCTTC. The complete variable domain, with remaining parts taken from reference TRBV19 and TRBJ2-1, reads DGGITQSPKYLFRKEGQNVTLSCEQNLNHDAMYWYRQDPGQGLRLIYYSQIVNDFQKGDIAEGYSVSREKKESFPLTVTSAQKNPTAFYLCASMEAGRQFFGPGTRLTVL.

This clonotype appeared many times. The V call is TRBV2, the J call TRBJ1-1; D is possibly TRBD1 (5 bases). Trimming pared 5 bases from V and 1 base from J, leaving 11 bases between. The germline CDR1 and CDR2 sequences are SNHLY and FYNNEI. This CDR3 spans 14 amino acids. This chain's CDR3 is CASSWDGGNTEAFF. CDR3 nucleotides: TGTGCCAGCAGTTGGGACGGGGGGAACACTGAAGCTTTCTTT.

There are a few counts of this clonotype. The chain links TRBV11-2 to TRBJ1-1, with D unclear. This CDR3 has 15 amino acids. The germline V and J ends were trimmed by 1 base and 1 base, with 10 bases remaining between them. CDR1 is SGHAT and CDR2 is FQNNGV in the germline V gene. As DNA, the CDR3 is TGTGCCAGCAGCTTAGTCCGCTACTCGAACACTGAAGCTTTCTTT. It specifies CASSLVRYSNTEAFF.

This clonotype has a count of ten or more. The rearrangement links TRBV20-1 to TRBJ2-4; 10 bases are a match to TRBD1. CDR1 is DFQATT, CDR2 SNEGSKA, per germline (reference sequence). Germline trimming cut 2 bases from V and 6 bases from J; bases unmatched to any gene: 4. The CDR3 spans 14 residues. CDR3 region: CSARRTGGGNIQYF. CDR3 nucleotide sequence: TGCAGTGCTAGAAGGACAGGGGGTGGAAACATTCAGTACTTC.

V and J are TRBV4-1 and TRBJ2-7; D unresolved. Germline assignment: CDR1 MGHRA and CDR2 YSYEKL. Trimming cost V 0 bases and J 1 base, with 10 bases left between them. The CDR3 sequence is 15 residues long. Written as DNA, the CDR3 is TGCGCCAGCAGCCAAGATATCTGGGAATCCTACGAGCAGTACTTC. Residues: CASSQDIWESYEQYF.

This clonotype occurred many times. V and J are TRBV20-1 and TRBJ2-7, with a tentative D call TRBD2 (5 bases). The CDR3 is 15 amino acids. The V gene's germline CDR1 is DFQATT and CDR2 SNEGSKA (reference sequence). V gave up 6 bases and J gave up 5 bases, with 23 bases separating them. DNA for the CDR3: TGCAGTGCCGGAGGTGAGGGTGAGGGAAAGAACGAGCAGTACTTC. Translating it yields CSAGGEGEGKNEQYF.

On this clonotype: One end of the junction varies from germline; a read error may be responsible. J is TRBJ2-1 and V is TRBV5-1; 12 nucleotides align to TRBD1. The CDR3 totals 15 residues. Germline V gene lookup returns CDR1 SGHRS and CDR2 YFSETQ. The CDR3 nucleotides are TGTGCCAGCAGCAGGGACAGGGGGCTTGGGGATGAGCAGTTCTTC. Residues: CASSRDRGLGDEQFF.

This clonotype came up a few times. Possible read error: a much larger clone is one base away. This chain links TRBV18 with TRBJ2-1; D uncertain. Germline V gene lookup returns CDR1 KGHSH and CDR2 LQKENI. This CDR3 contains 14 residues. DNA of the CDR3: TGTGCCAGCTCACCGTGGGCCACGACGGATGAGCAGCTCTTC. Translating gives CASSPWATTDEQLF.

The CDR3 bases are TGTGCCAGCAGCGAACACACAGATACGCAGTATTTT. Translating it yields CASSEHTDTQYF. The chain recombines TRBV9 with TRBJ2-3; no clear D. The CDR3 contains 12 residues. Trimming left V 3 bases short and J 2 bases short, with 4 bases between. Germline-derived CDR1 and CDR2 are SGDLS and YYNGEE. The entire variable domain, with the rest obtained from reference TRBV9 and TRBJ2-3, is as follows: DSGVTQTPKHLITATGQRVTLRCSPRSGDLSVYWYQQSLDQGLQFLIQYYNGEERAKGNILERFSAQQFPDLHSELNLSSLELGDSALYFCASSEHTDTQYFGPGTRLTVL.

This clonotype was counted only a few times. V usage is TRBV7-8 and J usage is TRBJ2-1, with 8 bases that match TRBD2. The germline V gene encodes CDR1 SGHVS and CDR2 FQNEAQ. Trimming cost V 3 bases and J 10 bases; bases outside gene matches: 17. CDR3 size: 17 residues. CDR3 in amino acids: CASSFSIRIAGGQEQFF. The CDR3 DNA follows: TGTGCCAGCAGCTTTAGTATTCGGATTGCGGGAGGACAGGAGCAGTTCTTC.

The CDR3 loop is CASSMSRDRGTQPQHF. CDR3 in DNA: TGTGCCAGTAGTATGTCCCGGGACAGGGGTACGCAGCCCCAGCATTTT. This chain uses TRBV19 with TRBJ1-5; 10 positions agree with TRBD1. The CDR3 covers 16 residues. Germline-derived CDR1 and CDR2 are LNHDA and SQIVND (reference sequence). The trim removed 3 bases at V and 7 bases at J, leaving 9 bases unmatched.

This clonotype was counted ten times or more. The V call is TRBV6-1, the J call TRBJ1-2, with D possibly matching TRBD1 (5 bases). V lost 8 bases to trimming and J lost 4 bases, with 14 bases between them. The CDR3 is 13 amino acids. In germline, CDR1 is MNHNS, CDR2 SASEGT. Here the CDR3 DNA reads TGTGCCAGCTCGGCAGGGACGACCTATGGCTACACCTTC. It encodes CASSAGTTYGYTF.

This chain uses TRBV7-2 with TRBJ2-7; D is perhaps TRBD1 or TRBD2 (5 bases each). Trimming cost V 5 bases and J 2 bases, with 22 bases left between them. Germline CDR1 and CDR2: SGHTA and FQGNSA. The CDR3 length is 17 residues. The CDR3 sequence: CASSHGGYRMRAYEQYF. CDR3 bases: TGTGCCAGCAGCCATGGTGGTTACAGGATGCGGGCCTACGAGCAGTACTTC.

CDR3 residues: CASRETGWNTGELFF. The CDR3 DNA reads as TGTGCCAGCAGGGAGACAGGGTGGAACACCGGGGAGCTGTTTTTT. The chain has TRBV6-1 and TRBJ2-2; TRBD1 agrees at 7 bases. Germline V lookup: CDR1 MNHNS, CDR2 SASEGT. The CDR3 has 15 amino acids. The J segment lost 1 base and the V segment lost 6 bases, leaving 5 bases of the junction unmatched.

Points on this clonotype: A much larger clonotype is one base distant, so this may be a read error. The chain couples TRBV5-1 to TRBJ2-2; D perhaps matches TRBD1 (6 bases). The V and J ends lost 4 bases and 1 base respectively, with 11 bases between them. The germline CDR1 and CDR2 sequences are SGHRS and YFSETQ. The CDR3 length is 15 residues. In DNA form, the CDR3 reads TGCGCCAGCAGCGCGACAGGTGTGAACACCGGGGAGCTGTTTTTT. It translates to CASSATGVNTGELFF.